The 2 T cell receptor beta chains below were found in one sample sequenced in a study of blood T cell repertoires in COVID-19 (TCRdb year 2020). The receptor library was made with the immunoSEQ multiplex PCR assay. In its TCRdb copy, this immuneACCESS table keeps in-frame sequences only and misses some clones. Where compared with another copy, unresolved V genes explain less than half of these, and the others have no known cause. The sample table shows about 210,000 clones, and more than 80% are seen once. Of the sample, about 9.3% is held by the ten largest clones. Specimen: PBMCs or T cells enriched from blood (not recorded which). The receptors were gathered from a man aged 35-49 years who had recovered from COVID-19.

The rearrangement joins TRBV3-1 (or the pseudogene TRBV3-2) to TRBJ1-4; D gene unclear. The V gene's germline CDR1 is LGHDT and CDR2 YNNKEL (reference sequence). The CDR3 has 13 amino acids. V dropped 0 bases and J dropped 13 bases, with 12 bases sitting between them. The CDR3 DNA reads TGTGCCAGCAGCCAAGACGGCGGTGCTAGACTGTTTTTT. Protein sequence: CASSQDGGARLFF.

The J gene is TRBJ2-1, the V gene TRBV7-2; 13 positions agree with TRBD2. V lost 5 bases and J lost 8; bases outside the gene matches: 9. The CDR3 loop spans 16 amino acids. CDR1 and CDR2 from the germline V gene are SGHTA and FQGNSA. CDR3 sequence (DNA): TGTGCCAGCAGCCCATCCCGGACTAGCGGGAGATATGAGCAGTTCTTC. Its protein is CASSPSRTSGRYEQFF.